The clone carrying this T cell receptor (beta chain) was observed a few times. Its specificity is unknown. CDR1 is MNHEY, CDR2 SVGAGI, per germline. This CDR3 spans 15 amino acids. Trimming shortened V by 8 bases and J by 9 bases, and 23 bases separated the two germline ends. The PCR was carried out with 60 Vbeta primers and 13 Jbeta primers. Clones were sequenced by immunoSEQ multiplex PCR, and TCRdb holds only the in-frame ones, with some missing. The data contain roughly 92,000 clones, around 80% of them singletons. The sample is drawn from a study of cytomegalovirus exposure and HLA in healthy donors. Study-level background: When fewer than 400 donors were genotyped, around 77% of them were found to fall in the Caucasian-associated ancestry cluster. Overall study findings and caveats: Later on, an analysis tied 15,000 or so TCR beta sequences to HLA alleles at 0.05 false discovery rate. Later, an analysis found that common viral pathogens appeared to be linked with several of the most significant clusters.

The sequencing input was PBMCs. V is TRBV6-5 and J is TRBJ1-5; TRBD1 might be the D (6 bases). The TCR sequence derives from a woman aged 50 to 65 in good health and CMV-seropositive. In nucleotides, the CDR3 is TGTGCCAGCGCCCCAGGGGTAAGAAGTTGGGGGCCCCAGCATTTT. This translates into CASAPGVRSWGPQHF.